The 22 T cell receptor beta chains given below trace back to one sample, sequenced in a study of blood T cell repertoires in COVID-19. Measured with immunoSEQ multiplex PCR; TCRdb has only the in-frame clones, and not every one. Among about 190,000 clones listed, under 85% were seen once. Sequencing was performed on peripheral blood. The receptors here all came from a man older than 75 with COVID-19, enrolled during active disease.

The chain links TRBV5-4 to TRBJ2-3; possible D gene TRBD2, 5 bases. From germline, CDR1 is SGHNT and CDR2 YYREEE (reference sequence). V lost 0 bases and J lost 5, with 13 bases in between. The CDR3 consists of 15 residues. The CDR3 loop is CASSLGGDGRDTQYF. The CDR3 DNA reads TGTGCCAGCAGCTTGGGGGGAGACGGGCGAGATACGCAGTATTTT.

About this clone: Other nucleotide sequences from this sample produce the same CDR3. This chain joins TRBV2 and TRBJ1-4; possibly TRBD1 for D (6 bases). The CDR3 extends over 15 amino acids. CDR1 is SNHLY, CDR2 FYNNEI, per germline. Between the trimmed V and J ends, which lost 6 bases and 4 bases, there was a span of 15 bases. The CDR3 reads CASRDRHLNNEKLFF. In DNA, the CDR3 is TGTGCCAGCAGGGACAGACACCTGAATAATGAAAAACTGTTTTTT.

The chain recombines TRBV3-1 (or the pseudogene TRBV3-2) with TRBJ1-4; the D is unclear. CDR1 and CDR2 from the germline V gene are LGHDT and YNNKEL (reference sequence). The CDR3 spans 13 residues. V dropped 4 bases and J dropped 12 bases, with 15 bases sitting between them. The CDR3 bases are TGTGCCAGCAGCCCACCAAGCGGCGAGCAACTGTTTTTT. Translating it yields CASSPPSGEQLFF.

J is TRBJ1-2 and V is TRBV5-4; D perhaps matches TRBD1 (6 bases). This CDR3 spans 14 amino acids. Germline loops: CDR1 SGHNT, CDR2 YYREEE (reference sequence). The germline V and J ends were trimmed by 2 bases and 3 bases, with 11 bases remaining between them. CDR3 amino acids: CASSFRGSDYGYTF. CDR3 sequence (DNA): TGTGCCAGCAGCTTCAGGGGCTCGGACTATGGCTACACCTTC.

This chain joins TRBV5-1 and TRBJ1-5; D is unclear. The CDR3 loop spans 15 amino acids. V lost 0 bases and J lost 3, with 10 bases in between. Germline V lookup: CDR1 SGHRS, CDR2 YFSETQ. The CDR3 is CASSLGVGPNQPQHF. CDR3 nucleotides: TGCGCCAGCAGCTTGGGGGTGGGCCCCAATCAGCCCCAGCATTTT.

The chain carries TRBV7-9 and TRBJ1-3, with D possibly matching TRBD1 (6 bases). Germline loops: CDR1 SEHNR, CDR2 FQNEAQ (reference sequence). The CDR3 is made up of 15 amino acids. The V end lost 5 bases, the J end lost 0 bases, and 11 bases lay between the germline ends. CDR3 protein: CASSIGQSSGNTIYF. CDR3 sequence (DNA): TGTGCCAGCAGCATCGGACAGAGCTCTGGAAACACCATATATTTT.

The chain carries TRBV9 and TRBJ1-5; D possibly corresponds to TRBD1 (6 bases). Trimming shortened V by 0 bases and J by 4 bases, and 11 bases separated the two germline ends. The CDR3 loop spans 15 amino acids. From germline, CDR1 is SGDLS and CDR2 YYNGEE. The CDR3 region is CASSVAGGENQPQHF. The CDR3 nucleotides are TGTGCCAGCAGCGTAGCGGGGGGCGAGAATCAGCCCCAGCATTTT.

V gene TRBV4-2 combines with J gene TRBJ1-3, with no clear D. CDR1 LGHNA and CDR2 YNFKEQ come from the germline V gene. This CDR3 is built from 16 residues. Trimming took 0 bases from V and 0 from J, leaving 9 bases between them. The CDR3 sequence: CASSQEIGGSGNTIYF. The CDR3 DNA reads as TGTGCCAGCAGCCAAGAAATTGGAGGCTCTGGAAACACCATATATTTT.

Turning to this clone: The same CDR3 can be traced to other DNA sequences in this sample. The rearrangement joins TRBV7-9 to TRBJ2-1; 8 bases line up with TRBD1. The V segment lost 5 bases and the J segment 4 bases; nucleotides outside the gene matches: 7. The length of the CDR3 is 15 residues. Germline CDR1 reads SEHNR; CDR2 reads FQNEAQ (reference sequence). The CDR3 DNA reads TGTGCCAGCAGCGTCACAGGGGGTTCTTACAATGAGCAGTTCTTC. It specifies CASSVTGGSYNEQFF.

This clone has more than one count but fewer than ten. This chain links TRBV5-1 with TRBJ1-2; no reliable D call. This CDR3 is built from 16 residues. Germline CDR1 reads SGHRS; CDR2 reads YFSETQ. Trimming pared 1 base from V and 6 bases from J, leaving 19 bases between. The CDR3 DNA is TGCGCCAGCAGCTTGCAGGCGGGCCCTCCCGGCCATGGCTACACCTTC. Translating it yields CASSLQAGPPGHGYTF. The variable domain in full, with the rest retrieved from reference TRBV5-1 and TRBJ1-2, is KAGVTQTPRYLIKTRGQQVTLSCSPISGHRSVSWYQQTPGQGLQFLFEYFSETQRNKGNFPGRFSGRQFSNSRSEMNVSTLELGDSALYLCASSLQAGPPGHGYTFGSGTRLTVV.

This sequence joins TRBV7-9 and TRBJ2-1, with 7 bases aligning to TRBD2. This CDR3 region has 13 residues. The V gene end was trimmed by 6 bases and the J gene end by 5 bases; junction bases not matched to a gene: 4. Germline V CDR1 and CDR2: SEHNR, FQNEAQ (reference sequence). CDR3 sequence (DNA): TGTGCCAGCAGGTGGGGGGGAGACAATGAGCAGTTCTTC. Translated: CASRWGGDNEQFF.

CDR3 region: CASSQLLAGLYEQYF. The CDR3 region has the DNA TGCGCCAGCAGCCAACTTCTAGCGGGGTTGTACGAGCAGTACTTC. The chain uses TRBV4-3 and TRBJ2-7, with 9 bases that match TRBD2. The ends lost 2 bases at V and 4 bases at J; junction bases unmatched: 6. The CDR3 has 15 residues. In germline, CDR1 is LGHNA, CDR2 YSLEER.

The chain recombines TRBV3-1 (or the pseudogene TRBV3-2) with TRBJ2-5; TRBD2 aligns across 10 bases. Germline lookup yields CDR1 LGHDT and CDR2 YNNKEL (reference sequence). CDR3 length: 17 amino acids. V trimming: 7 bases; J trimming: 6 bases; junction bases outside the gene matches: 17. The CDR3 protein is CASTPRGSGGALKTQYF. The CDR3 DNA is TGTGCCAGCACACCAAGAGGAAGCGGGGGGGCCTTAAAGACCCAGTACTTC.

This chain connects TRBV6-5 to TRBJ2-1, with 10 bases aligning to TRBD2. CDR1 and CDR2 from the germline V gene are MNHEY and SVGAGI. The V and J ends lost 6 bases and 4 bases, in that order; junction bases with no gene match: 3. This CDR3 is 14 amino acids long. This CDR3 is CASRASGGYNEQFF. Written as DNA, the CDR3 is TGTGCCAGCAGGGCTAGCGGGGGATACAATGAGCAGTTCTTC.

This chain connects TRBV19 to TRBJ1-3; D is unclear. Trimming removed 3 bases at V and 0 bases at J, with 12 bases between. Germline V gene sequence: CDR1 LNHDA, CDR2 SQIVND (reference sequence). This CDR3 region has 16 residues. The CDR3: CASSIRGFISGNTIYF. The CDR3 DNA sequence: TGTGCCAGTAGTATCCGAGGGTTTATCTCTGGAAACACCATATATTTT. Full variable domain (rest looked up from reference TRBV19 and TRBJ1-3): DGGITQSPKYLFRKEGQNVTLSCEQNLNHDAMYWYRQDPGQGLRLIYYSQIVNDFQKGDIAEGYSVSREKKESFPLTVTSAQKNPTAFYLCASSIRGFISGNTIYFGEGSWLTVV.

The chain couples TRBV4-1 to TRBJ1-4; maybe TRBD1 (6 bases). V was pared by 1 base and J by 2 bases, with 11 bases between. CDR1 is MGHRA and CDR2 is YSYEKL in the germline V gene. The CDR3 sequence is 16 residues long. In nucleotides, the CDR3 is TGCGCCAGCAGCCAAGCGTGGACAGATACTAATGAAAAACTGTTTTTT. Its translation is CASSQAWTDTNEKLFF.

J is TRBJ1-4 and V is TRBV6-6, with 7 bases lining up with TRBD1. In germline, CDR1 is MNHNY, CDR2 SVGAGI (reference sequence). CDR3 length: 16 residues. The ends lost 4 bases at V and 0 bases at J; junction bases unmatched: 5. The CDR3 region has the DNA TGTGCCAGCAGTTCCCACAGGGGTTCAACTAATGAAAAACTGTTTTTT. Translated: CASSSHRGSTNEKLFF.

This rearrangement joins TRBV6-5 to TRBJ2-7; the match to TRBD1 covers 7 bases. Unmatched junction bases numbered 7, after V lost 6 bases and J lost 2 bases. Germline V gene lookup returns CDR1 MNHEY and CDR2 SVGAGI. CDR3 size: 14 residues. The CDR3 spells CASRSDRVTYEQYF. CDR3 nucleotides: TGTGCCAGCAGGTCCGACAGGGTCACCTACGAGCAGTACTTC.

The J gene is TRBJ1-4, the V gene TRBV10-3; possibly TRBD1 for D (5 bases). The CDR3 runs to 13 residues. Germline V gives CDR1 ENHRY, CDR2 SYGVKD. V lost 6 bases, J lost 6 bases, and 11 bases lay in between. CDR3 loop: CAIRGRGDEKLFF. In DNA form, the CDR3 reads TGTGCCATCAGGGGGAGGGGTGATGAAAAACTGTTTTTT.

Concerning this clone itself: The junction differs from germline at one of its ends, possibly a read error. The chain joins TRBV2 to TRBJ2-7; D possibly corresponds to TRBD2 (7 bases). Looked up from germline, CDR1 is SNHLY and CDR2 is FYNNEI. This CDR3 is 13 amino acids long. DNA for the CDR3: TGTGCCAGCAGGGAAGGGGGGGGCAGCGTCTCGTACTTC. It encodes CASREGGGSVSYF.

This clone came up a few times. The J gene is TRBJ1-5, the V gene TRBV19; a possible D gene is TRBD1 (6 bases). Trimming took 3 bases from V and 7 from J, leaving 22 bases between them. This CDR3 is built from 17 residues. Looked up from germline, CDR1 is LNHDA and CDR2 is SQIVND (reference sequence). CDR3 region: CASSMSGSRNREQPQHF. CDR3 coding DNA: TGTGCCAGTAGTATGTCCGGGTCAAGGAACAGGGAACAGCCCCAGCATTTT.

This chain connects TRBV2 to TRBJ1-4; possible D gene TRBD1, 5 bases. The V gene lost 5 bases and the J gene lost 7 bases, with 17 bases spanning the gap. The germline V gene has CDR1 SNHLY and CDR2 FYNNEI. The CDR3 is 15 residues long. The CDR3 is CASSSWEGRVEKLFF. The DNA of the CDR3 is TGTGCCAGCAGTAGCTGGGAGGGGCGAGTTGAAAAACTGTTTTTT.